These T cell receptor beta chains were read from a single sample in a study of PD-1 blockade in classical Hodgkin lymphoma. Method: immunoSEQ multiplex PCR; TCRdb's copy keeps in-frame clones and lacks some. The table shows roughly 34,000 clones, with around 76% occurring only once. Sequencing was performed on peripheral blood mononuclear cells (PBMCs), taken before the second cycle of nivolumab. Every receptor here comes from a human donor with classical Hodgkin lymphoma. Each CDR3 is given with its conserved first and last residue. A D gene is named only where the DNA matches it firmly. Clone size is given for some rows only: seen once, a few or many times, or a class if the clone is expanded.

D: NA; size: NA; J: TRBJ2-3; V: TRBV4-1; CDR3: CASSQGLEDTQYF; DNA: TGCGCCAGCAGCCAAGGTCTGGAAGATACGCAGTATTTT
D: NA; size: NA; J: TRBJ2-3; V: TRBV5-1; CDR3: CASSPESTGTHTDTQYF; DNA: TGCGCCAGCAGCCCGGAAAGTACCGGGACCCACACAGATACGCAGTATTTT
D: NA; size: NA; J: TRBJ2-7; V: TRBV4-1; CDR3: CASSQGGRMTYEQYF; DNA: TGCGCCAGCAGCCAAGGTGGGAGGATGACCTACGAGCAGTACTTC
D: TRBD2; size: NA; J: TRBJ2-5; V: TRBV10-3; CDR3: CAISGASGHQETQYF; DNA: TGTGCCATCAGTGGGGCTAGCGGTCACCAAGAGACCCAGTACTTC
D: TRBD1; size: NA; J: TRBJ2-7; V: TRBV19; CDR3: CARPRGPTTSYEQYF; DNA: TGTGCCAGGCCCAGGGGGCCTACGACCTCCTACGAGCAGTACTTC
D: NA; size: few; J: TRBJ2-5; V: TRBV27; CDR3: CASSPGLYQETQYF; DNA: TGTGCCAGCAGCCCCGGACTATACCAAGAGACCCAGTACTTC
D: NA; size: NA; J: TRBJ2-1; V: TRBV30; CDR3: CAWTMPWSYNEQFF; DNA: TGTGCCTGGACCATGCCGTGGTCCTACAATGAGCAGTTCTTC
D: TRBD1; size: many; J: TRBJ1-2; V: TRBV10-3; CDR3: CAINTGDYGYTF; DNA: TGTGCCATCAATACAGGGGACTATGGCTACACCTTC
D: NA; size: NA; J: TRBJ2-3; V: TRBV6-1; CDR3: CASSDPGEGAGDTQYF; DNA: TGTGCCAGCAGTGACCCCGGGGAGGGGGCAGGGGATACGCAGTATTTT
D: TRBD1; size: NA; J: TRBJ2-1; V: TRBV13; CDR3: CASSSHLGGVRNEQFF; DNA: TGTGCCAGCAGCTCCCATTTAGGGGGCGTGAGAAATGAGCAGTTCTTC
D: NA; size: NA; J: TRBJ2-7; V: TRBV19; CDR3: CASSTTQSYEQYF; DNA: TGTGCCAGTAGTACTACTCAGTCCTACGAGCAGTACTTC
D: NA; size: NA; J: TRBJ2-3; V: TRBV5-1; CDR3: CASSLVSGTDTQYF; DNA: TGCGCCAGCAGCTTGGTGAGCGGCACAGATACGCAGTATTTT
D: TRBD2; size: NA; J: TRBJ2-3; V: TRBV7-2; CDR3: CASSPRLAGGNTQYF; DNA: TGTGCCAGCAGCCCGCGACTAGCGGGGGGGAATACGCAGTATTTT
D: TRBD1; size: NA; J: TRBJ2-1; V: TRBV5-1; CDR3: CASRVAVGTGGNEQFF; DNA: TGCGCCAGCAGAGTCGCTGTCGGGACAGGGGGCAATGAGCAGTTCTTC
D: TRBD1; size: NA; J: TRBJ1-1; V: TRBV7-9; CDR3: CASSYPTGGVVNTEAFF; DNA: TGTGCCAGCAGCTATCCAACAGGGGGAGTCGTGAACACTGAAGCTTTCTTT
D: NA; size: NA; J: TRBJ1-2; V: TRBV6-5; CDR3: CASTGGVGYGYTF; DNA: TGTGCCAGCACCGGAGGGGTGGGCTATGGCTACACCTTC
D: NA; size: NA; J: TRBJ2-3; V: TRBV11-2; CDR3: CASNPVGSDTQYF; DNA: TGTGCCAGCAACCCTGTGGGGTCCGATACGCAGTATTTT
D: TRBD2; size: NA; J: TRBJ2-1; V: TRBV6-1; CDR3: CASSETSGGAVHEQFF; DNA: TGTGCCAGCAGTGAGACTAGCGGGGGGGCTGTTCATGAGCAGTTCTTC
D: NA; size: NA; J: TRBJ1-2; V: TRBV5-4; CDR3: CASTIGAEYGYTF; DNA: TGTGCCAGCACGATCGGTGCAGAATATGGCTACACCTTC
D: NA; size: NA; J: TRBJ2-4; V: TRBV5-1; CDR3: CASSPGAGKNIQYF; DNA: TGCGCCAGCAGCCCGGGGGCAGGTAAAAACATTCAGTACTTC
D: TRBD2; size: NA; J: TRBJ2-2; V: TRBV11-3; CDR3: CASSTSGGMSGELFF; DNA: TGTGCCAGCAGCACTAGCGGGGGGATGAGCGGGGAGCTGTTTTTT
D: NA; size: NA; J: TRBJ2-7; V: TRBV25-1; CDR3: CASSGEGFYEQYF; DNA: TGTGCCAGCAGTGGAGAGGGCTTCTACGAGCAGTACTTC
D: NA; size: NA; J: TRBJ2-5; V: TRBV27; CDR3: CATSPWALSGRSQYF; DNA: TGTGCCACTAGCCCCTGGGCCCTTAGCGGACGGTCCCAGTACTTC
D: NA; size: NA; J: TRBJ2-5; V: TRBV2; CDR3: CASSEPHGPETQYF; DNA: TGTGCCAGCAGTGAACCCCACGGTCCAGAGACCCAGTACTTC
D: NA; size: NA; J: TRBJ1-2; V: TRBV19; CDR3: CASTQTVTNYGYTF; DNA: TGTGCCAGTACCCAGACAGTAACTAACTATGGCTACACCTTC
D: TRBD1; size: few; J: TRBJ1-4; V: TRBV4-3; CDR3: CASSPNQGAPVEKLFF; DNA: TGCGCCAGCAGCCCGAACCAGGGGGCGCCTGTTGAAAAACTGTTTTTT
D: NA; size: NA; J: TRBJ2-2; V: TRBV7-9; CDR3: CASSFSAKRQLGPGELFF; DNA: TGTGCCAGCAGCTTTTCCGCAAAGAGACAGTTAGGTCCCGGGGAGCTGTTTTTT
D: TRBD1; size: NA; J: TRBJ2-3; V: TRBV19; CDR3: CASNSGQGTDTQYF; DNA: TGTGCCAGTAACTCCGGACAGGGGACGGATACGCAGTATTTT
D: NA; size: NA; J: TRBJ2-1; V: TRBV6-1; CDR3: CASSARGSSYNEQFF; DNA: TGTGCCAGCAGTGCCCGCGGTTCCTCCTACAATGAGCAGTTCTTC
D: TRBD1; size: NA; J: TRBJ1-4; V: TRBV5-1; CDR3: CASSLGTGGGEKLFF; DNA: TGCGCCAGCAGCTTGGGGACAGGCGGGGGAGAAAAACTGTTTTTT
D: TRBD2; size: NA; J: TRBJ2-5; V: TRBV7-2; CDR3: CASSLGRFSGGAETQYF; DNA: TGTGCCAGCAGCTTAGGACGGTTTAGCGGGGGGGCCGAGACCCAGTACTTC
D: NA; size: NA; J: TRBJ1-1; V: TRBV5-4; CDR3: CASTPGGGSTEAFF; DNA: TGTGCCAGCACCCCCGGGGGGGGTAGCACTGAAGCTTTCTTT
D: NA; size: few; J: TRBJ1-5; V: TRBV4-1; CDR3: CASSQDRRRRQPQHF; DNA: TGCGCCAGCAGCCAAGATCGAAGGAGAAGGCAGCCCCAGCATTTT
D: NA; size: few; J: TRBJ1-2; V: TRBV6-1; CDR3: CASSDPGTDYGYTF; DNA: TGTGCCAGCAGTGACCCCGGGACTGACTATGGCTACACCTTC
D: NA; size: NA; J: TRBJ2-3; V: TRBV9; CDR3: CASSVEGGADTQYF; DNA: TGTGCCAGCAGCGTAGAAGGCGGGGCAGATACGCAGTATTTT
D: TRBD1; size: NA; J: TRBJ2-3; V: TRBV27; CDR3: CASSPPGQSTDTQYF; DNA: TGTGCCAGCAGCCCTCCGGGACAGAGCACAGATACGCAGTATTTT
D: TRBD2; size: NA; J: TRBJ2-5; V: TRBV7-7; CDR3: CASSLDGGTETQYF; DNA: TGTGCCAGCAGCCTCGACGGGGGGACAGAGACCCAGTACTTC
D: NA; size: NA; J: TRBJ1-1; V: TRBV6-6; CDR3: CASSYSRSWNTEAFF; DNA: TGTGCCAGCAGTTACTCGAGGAGCTGGAACACTGAAGCTTTCTTT
D: NA; size: NA; J: TRBJ1-6; V: TRBV6-5; CDR3: CASSLGFYNSPLHF; DNA: TGTGCCAGCAGTCTTGGCTTCTATAATTCACCCCTCCACTTT
D: TRBD2; size: NA; J: TRBJ2-1; V: TRBV6-5; CDR3: CASSLAGGSFYEQFF; DNA: TGTGCCAGCAGCTTAGCGGGGGGGAGCTTCTATGAGCAGTTCTTC
D: TRBD1; size: few; J: TRBJ2-2; V: TRBV5-4; CDR3: CASSTETGTGGGELFF; DNA: TGTGCCAGCAGCACAGAGACCGGGACAGGGGGCGGGGAGCTGTTTTTT
D: NA; size: NA; J: TRBJ2-1; V: TRBV12-1; CDR3: CASSFVAGGAYNEQFF; DNA: NA
D: TRBD1; size: NA; J: TRBJ1-5; V: TRBV5-1; CDR3: CASSLGTGTNQPQHF; DNA: TGCGCCAGCAGCTTGGGGACAGGGACAAATCAGCCCCAGCATTTT
D: TRBD2; size: NA; J: TRBJ2-5; V: TRBV7-2; CDR3: CASRSGGQETQYF; DNA: TGTGCCAGCAGGTCGGGGGGGCAAGAGACCCAGTACTTC
D: TRBD2; size: NA; J: TRBJ2-3; V: TRBV9; CDR3: CASSVGLAGALTDTQYF; DNA: TGTGCCAGCAGCGTAGGCCTAGCGGGGGCCCTCACAGATACGCAGTATTTT
D: NA; size: NA; J: TRBJ1-3; V: TRBV12-5; CDR3: CASGLTVKAGNTIYF; DNA: TGTGCTAGTGGTTTGACAGTTAAAGCTGGAAACACCATATATTTT
D: TRBD2; size: NA; J: TRBJ2-3; V: TRBV7-2; CDR3: CASSLGVAGGFRDTQYF; DNA: TGTGCCAGCAGCTTAGGGGTAGCGGGTGGCTTTCGTGATACGCAGTATTTT
D: NA; size: few; J: TRBJ1-2; V: TRBV30; CDR3: CAWSHQGLGYGYTF; DNA: TGTGCCTGGAGTCACCAGGGGCTGGGCTATGGCTACACCTTC
D: NA; size: NA; J: TRBJ1-5; V: TRBV2; CDR3: CASSRGTGQPQHF; DNA: TGTGCCAGCAGTAGGGGTACTGGTCAGCCCCAGCATTTT
D: NA; size: NA; J: TRBJ2-1; V: TRBV29-1; CDR3: CSVDSDTSSGGEQFF; DNA: TGCAGCGTTGACTCGGACACCTCTTCTGGGGGCGAGCAGTTCTTC